These 22 T cell receptor beta chains originate from one sample sequenced in a study of beta chain features in type 1 diabetes (dated by TCRdb to between 2018 and 2020). Libraries came from the immunoSEQ multiplex PCR assay. All of the isolated RNA was reverse transcribed with the High Capacity cDNA Reverse Transcription Kit, so expressed TCRB transcripts were sequenced. Sourced from immuneACCESS, this table was stored by TCRdb with only in-frame sequences that have V and J called. A share of the clones is absent; for the studies checked, an unresolved V gene accounts for under half, and the remainder has no known explanation. The sample table records roughly 610,000 clones; 15% to 17% of these occur just once. The leading ten clones occupy about 0.087% of the sample. Source material: naive CD4+ T cells from blood. The meaning of the sample's cell subset or site label: true naive CD4+ T cells. Receptors were obtained from a man aged 18 to 35 in good health.

In this sample, this clone turned up a few times. The V call is TRBV4-1, the J call TRBJ1-2; D perhaps matches TRBD1 (6 bases). The CDR3 extends over 13 amino acids. V was pared by 0 bases and J by 7 bases, with 9 bases between. In germline, CDR1 is MGHRA, CDR2 YSYEKL. The CDR3 reads CASSQDLGAGYTF. The CDR3 DNA sequence: TGCGCCAGCAGCCAAGATCTGGGGGCTGGCTACACCTTC.

Only a few counts were recorded for this clone. The chain recombines TRBV20-1 with TRBJ2-7; D remains ambiguous. The CDR3 is 10 residues long. The V and J ends lost 6 bases and 2 bases respectively, with 5 bases between them. Germline assignment: CDR1 DFQATT and CDR2 SNEGSKA (reference sequence). In nucleotides, the CDR3 is TGCAGTGCCGCGCCCTACGAGCAGTACTTC. Amino acid sequence: CSAAPYEQYF.

This rearrangement joins TRBV2 to TRBJ2-3; TRBD2 aligns across 7 bases. CDR3 size: 15 residues. J lost 3 bases, V lost 9 bases, and 12 bases had no gene match. From germline, CDR1 is SNHLY and CDR2 FYNNEI. The CDR3 is CARVRRGLKTDTQYF. CDR3 sequence (DNA): TGTGCCAGAGTCAGGCGGGGGTTAAAGACAGATACGCAGTATTTT.

The chain couples TRBV28 to TRBJ2-5; D unresolved. The V gene's germline CDR1 is MDHEN and CDR2 SYDVKM. With 7 bases removed from V and 1 base from J, the gap between germline ends came to 7 bases. The CDR3 has 12 amino acids. CDR3 amino acids: CASNGVQETQYF. The CDR3 nucleotides read TGTGCCAGCAATGGGGTCCAAGAGACCCAGTACTTC.

The chain links TRBV5-1 to TRBJ1-2, with 7 bases identical to TRBD1. The CDR3 extends over 16 amino acids. Per the germline V gene, CDR1 is SGHRS and CDR2 is YFSETQ. V gave up 3 bases and J gave up 2 bases; unmatched junction bases: 10. The CDR3 loop reads CASSSRSTGSNYGYTF. DNA for the CDR3: TGCGCCAGCAGCTCGAGGTCGACAGGGTCCAACTATGGCTACACCTTC.

The chain couples TRBV7-2 to TRBJ2-5; 7 nucleotides line up with TRBD2. The CDR3 is 15 residues long. CDR1 SGHTA and CDR2 FQGNSA come from the germline V gene. The V segment lost 3 bases and the J segment 2 bases; nucleotides outside the gene matches: 6. CDR3 sequence (DNA): TGTGCCAGCAGCTTGGGAGGGGTTGGGCAAGAGACCCAGTACTTC. Residues: CASSLGGVGQETQYF.

J is TRBJ1-3 and V is TRBV4-3, with D perhaps matching TRBD1 (6 bases). Looked up from germline, CDR1 is LGHNA and CDR2 is YSLEER. The CDR3 extends over 15 amino acids. With 2 bases removed from V and 2 bases from J, the gap between germline ends came to 10 bases. The CDR3 DNA reads as TGCGCCAGCAGCCAAACAGGGAGTCCTGGAAACACCATATATTTT. Translated, it gives CASSQTGSPGNTIYF.

The chain has TRBV7-2 and TRBJ1-6, with D possibly TRBD1 on 6 matching bases. Germline V gene sequence: CDR1 SGHTA, CDR2 FQGNSA. Trimming stripped 1 base from V and 7 bases from J, with 14 bases between. This CDR3 is 16 amino acids long. The CDR3 nucleotides read TGTGCCAGCAGCTTAGACCCACAGGGTCGGAATTCACCCCTCCACTTT. This translates into CASSLDPQGRNSPLHF.

This clone was seen more than once but under ten times. The chain uses TRBV5-4 and TRBJ2-2; 9 bases line up with TRBD2. Germline V gene lookup returns CDR1 SGHNT and CDR2 YYREEE (reference sequence). V shed 1 base and J 4 bases; nucleotides not matched to a gene: 5. CDR3 length: 16 amino acids. The CDR3 DNA is TGTGCCAGCAGCTTGTTAGCGGGAGTGGTCACCGGGGAGCTGTTTTTT. It encodes CASSLLAGVVTGELFF. Full variable domain (rest looked up from reference TRBV5-4 and TRBJ2-2): ETGVTQSPTHLIKTRGQQVTLRCSSQSGHNTVSWYQQALGQGPQFIFQYYREEENGRGNFPPRFSGLQFPNYSSELNVNALELDDSALYLCASSLLAGVVTGELFFGEGSRLTVL.

The chain combines TRBV7-2 with TRBJ1-5, with D perhaps matching TRBD1 (6 bases). CDR1 is SGHTA, CDR2 FQGNSA, per germline. The CDR3 has 15 amino acids. The ends were cut back, 4 bases at V and 3 bases at J, with 13 bases in the middle. CDR3 in DNA: TGTGCCAGCAGCTACCTGGACAGCGCCAATCAGCCCCAGCATTTT. Its translation is CASSYLDSANQPQHF.

This clone was detected only a few times. This chain joins TRBV29-1 and TRBJ2-7; 9 bases line up with TRBD1. V lost 6 bases, J lost 5 bases, and 8 bases stayed unmatched. CDR1 is SQVTM and CDR2 is ANQGSEA in the germline V gene. This CDR3 has 13 amino acids. The CDR3 DNA follows: TGCAGCGTCGAGGGACAGGGTTCCCACGAGCAGTACTTC. It yields the protein CSVEGQGSHEQYF.

The chain recombines TRBV4-1 with TRBJ2-2; 11 nucleotides match TRBD1. V shed 4 bases and J 6 bases; nucleotides not matched to a gene: 10. The CDR3 consists of 17 residues. The germline CDR1 and CDR2 sequences are MGHRA and YSYEKL. In DNA form, the CDR3 reads TGCGCCAGCAGCCCCAGAGGGACAGGGGGTAAGGCCGGGGAGCTGTTTTTT. This gives the protein CASSPRGTGGKAGELFF.

This clone was seen a handful of times. Compared with germline, one end of the junction differs, possibly owing to a read error. The genes are TRBV2 and TRBJ2-7; D possibly matches TRBD1 or TRBD2 (5 bases each). CDR1 SNHLY and CDR2 FYNNEI come from the germline V gene. This CDR3 is 15 amino acids long. The CDR3 nucleotides read TGTGCCAGCAGTGGGCAAGGGACGCCCTCCCACGAGCAGTACTTC. Its translation: CASSGQGTPSHEQYF.

This clone showed up just a few times. The chain employs TRBV6-1 and TRBJ2-1; 10 positions agree with TRBD1. The CDR3 is made up of 15 amino acids. J gave up 8 bases and V 6 bases, and 10 bases lay outside the gene matches. Germline assignment: CDR1 MNHNS and CDR2 SASEGT. This CDR3 reads CASREGQGPLDEQFF. CDR3 coding DNA: TGTGCCAGCAGGGAGGGACAGGGGCCCCTAGATGAGCAGTTCTTC.

This chain joins TRBV4-3 and TRBJ1-6; D remains unclear. This CDR3 region has 13 residues. The V end was cut by 1 base, the J end by 8 bases, with 6 bases between. The germline V gene has CDR1 LGHNA and CDR2 YSLEER. The CDR3 DNA is TGCGCCAGCAGCCAAGTGATTGATTCACCCCTCCACTTT. This encodes CASSQVIDSPLHF.

This clone was seen a few times. The chain uses TRBV11-2 and TRBJ2-7, with 7 bases lining up with TRBD2. Trimming cost V 6 bases and J 4 bases; bases outside gene matches: 9. This CDR3 is 14 amino acids long. The V gene's germline CDR1 is SGHAT and CDR2 FQNNGV. CDR3 loop: CASSSVSGKYEQYF. CDR3 bases: TGTGCCAGCAGTTCTGTCAGCGGGAAATACGAGCAGTACTTC.

This chain uses TRBV27 with TRBJ1-5; D gene unclear. The ends were cut back, 6 bases at V and 1 base at J, with 16 bases in the middle. This CDR3 comprises 16 residues. The germline gives CDR1 MNHEY, CDR2 SMNVEV (reference sequence). The CDR3: CASRRTVERSNQPQHF. The CDR3 bases are TGTGCCAGCAGGAGGACGGTCGAGAGGAGCAATCAGCCCCAGCATTTT.

V and J are TRBV29-1 and TRBJ2-2, with 8 bases identical to TRBD2. Trimming took 6 bases from V and 4 from J; bases not matched to a gene: 7. Germline V CDR1 and CDR2: SQVTM, ANQGSEA. The CDR3 runs 14 residues. In DNA form, the CDR3 reads TGCAGCGTAGTAGGCGGGGGGACCACCGGGGAGCTGTTTTTT. It encodes CSVVGGGTTGELFF.

This clone was observed a handful of times. The chain uses TRBV28 and TRBJ2-7; 10 positions agree with TRBD1. Germline V lookup: CDR1 MDHEN, CDR2 SYDVKM. V dropped 6 bases and J dropped 2; count of bases not matched to a gene: 7. The CDR3 is 15 residues long. CDR3 amino acids: CASRPPGQGTYEQYF. The CDR3 DNA reads as TGTGCCAGCAGACCCCCGGGACAGGGGACCTACGAGCAGTACTTC.

Concerning this clone: Other DNA sequences in this sample translate to the same CDR3. J is TRBJ2-6 and V is TRBV19; D is ambiguous. Trimming took off 2 bases at V and 0 bases at J, with 5 bases between the two ends. This CDR3 comprises 15 residues. Germline V lookup: CDR1 LNHDA, CDR2 SQIVND (reference sequence). In nucleotides, the CDR3 is TGTGCCAGTAGTATACTGGGCTCTGGGGCCAACGTCCTGACTTTC. Translation gives CASSILGSGANVLTF.

The rearrangement uses TRBV30 and TRBJ1-2; TRBD1 matches 9 bases. Trimming took 0 bases from V and 6 from J; bases not matched to a gene: 11. This CDR3 is built from 16 residues. From germline, CDR1 is GTSNPN and CDR2 SVGIG (reference sequence). The CDR3 sequence is CAWSVLRGGQGNGYTF. The CDR3 DNA sequence: TGTGCCTGGAGTGTACTAAGGGGGGGACAGGGTAATGGCTACACCTTC.

Worth noting for this clone: The same CDR3 arises from other DNA sequences in this sample as well. The chain recombines TRBV9 with TRBJ1-2; perhaps TRBD1 as D (5 bases). The CDR3 is 14 residues long. From germline, CDR1 is SGDLS and CDR2 YYNGEE. V lost 0 bases and J lost 2, with 8 bases in between. The CDR3 region has the DNA TGTGCCAGCAGCGTAGCTTCAGGGAACTATGGCTACACCTTC. This encodes CASSVASGNYGYTF.